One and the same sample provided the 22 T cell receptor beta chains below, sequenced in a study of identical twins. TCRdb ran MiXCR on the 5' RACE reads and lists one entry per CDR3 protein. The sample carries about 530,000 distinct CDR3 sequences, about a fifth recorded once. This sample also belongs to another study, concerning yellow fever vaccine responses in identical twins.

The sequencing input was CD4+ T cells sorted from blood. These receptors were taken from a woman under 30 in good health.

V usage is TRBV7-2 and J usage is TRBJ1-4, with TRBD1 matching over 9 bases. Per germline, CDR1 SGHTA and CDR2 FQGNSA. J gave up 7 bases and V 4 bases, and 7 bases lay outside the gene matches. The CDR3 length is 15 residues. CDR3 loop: CASSWSGQGSEKLFF. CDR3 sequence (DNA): TGTGCCAGCAGCTGGTCGGGACAGGGAAGTGAAAAACTGTTTTTT. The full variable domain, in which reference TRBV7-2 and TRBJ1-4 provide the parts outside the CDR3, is GAGVSQSPSNKVTEKGKDVELRCDPISGHTALYWYRQSLGQGLEFLIYFQGNSAPDKSGLPSDRFSAERTGGSVSTLTIQRTQQEDSAVYLCASSWSGQGSEKLFFGSGTQLSVL.

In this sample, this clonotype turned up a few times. The CDR3 spells CSAVRPRYEQYF. CDR3 sequence (DNA): TGCAGTGCCGTGAGGCCGAGATACGAGCAGTACTTC. The rearrangement links TRBV20-1 to TRBJ2-7; no firm D call. Trimming cost V 6 bases and J 4 bases, with 13 bases left between them. Per the germline V gene, CDR1 is DFQATT and CDR2 is SNEGSKA (reference sequence). The CDR3 extends over 12 amino acids.

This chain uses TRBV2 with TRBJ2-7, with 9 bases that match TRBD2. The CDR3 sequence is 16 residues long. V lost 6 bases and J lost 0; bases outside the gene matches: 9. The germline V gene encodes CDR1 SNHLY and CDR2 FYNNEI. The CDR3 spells CASRSGNSGGSYEQYF. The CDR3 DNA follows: TGTGCCAGCAGGAGCGGGAATAGCGGGGGCTCCTACGAGCAGTACTTC.

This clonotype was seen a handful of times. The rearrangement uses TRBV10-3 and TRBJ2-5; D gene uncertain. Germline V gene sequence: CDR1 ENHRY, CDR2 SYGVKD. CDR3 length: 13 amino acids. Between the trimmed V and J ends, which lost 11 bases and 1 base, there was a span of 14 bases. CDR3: CARPRAIQETQYF. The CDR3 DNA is TGTGCCCGACCCCGGGCCATCCAAGAGACCCAGTACTTC.

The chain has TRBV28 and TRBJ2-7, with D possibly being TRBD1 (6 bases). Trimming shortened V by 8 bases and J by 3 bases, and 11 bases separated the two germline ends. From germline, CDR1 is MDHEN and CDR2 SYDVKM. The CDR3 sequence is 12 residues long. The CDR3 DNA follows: TGTGCCAGCGGAGACAGGAACTACGAGCAGTACGTC. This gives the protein CASGDRNYEQYV.

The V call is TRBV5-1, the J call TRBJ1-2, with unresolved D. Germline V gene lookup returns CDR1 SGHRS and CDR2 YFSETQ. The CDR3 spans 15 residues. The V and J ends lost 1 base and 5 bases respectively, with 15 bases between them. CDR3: CASSLRPGPNYGYTF. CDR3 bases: TGCGCCAGCAGCTTGCGCCCAGGTCCGAATTATGGCTACACCTTC.

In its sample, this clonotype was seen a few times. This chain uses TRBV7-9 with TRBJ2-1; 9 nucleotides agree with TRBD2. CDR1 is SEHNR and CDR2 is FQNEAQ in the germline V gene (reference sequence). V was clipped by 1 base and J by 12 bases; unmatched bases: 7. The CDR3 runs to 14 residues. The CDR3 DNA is TGTGCCAGCAGCTTAGGCGGGAGGGCCACGGTGCAGTTCTTC. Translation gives CASSLGGRATVQFF. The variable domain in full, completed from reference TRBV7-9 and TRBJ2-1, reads DTGVSQNPRHKITKRGQNVTFRCDPISEHNRLYWYRQTLGQGPEFLTYFQNEAQLEKSRLLSDRFSAERPKGSFSTLEIQRTEQGDSAMYLCASSLGGRATVQFFGPGTRLTVL.

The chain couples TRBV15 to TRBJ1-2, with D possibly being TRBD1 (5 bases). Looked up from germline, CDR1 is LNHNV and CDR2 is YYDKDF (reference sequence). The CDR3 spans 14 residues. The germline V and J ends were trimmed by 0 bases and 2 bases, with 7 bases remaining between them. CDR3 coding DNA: TGTGCCACCAGCAGAGAGCAGGGCAACTATGGCTACACCTTC. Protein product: CATSREQGNYGYTF.

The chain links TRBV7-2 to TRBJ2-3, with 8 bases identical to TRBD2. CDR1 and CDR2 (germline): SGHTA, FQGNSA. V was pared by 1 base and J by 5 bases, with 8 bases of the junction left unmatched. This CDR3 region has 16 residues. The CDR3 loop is CASSLVSGGLGDTQYF. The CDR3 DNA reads TGTGCCAGCAGCTTAGTATCGGGGGGGCTGGGAGATACGCAGTATTTT.

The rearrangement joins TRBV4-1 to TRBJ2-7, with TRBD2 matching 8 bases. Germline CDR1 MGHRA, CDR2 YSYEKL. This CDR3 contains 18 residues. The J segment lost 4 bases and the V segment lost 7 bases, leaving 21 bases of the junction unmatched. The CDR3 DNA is TGCGCCAGCATTGGCCTCCAAGGAGAGCGGGAGCTTTGGTACGAGCAGTACTTC. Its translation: CASIGLQGERELWYEQYF.

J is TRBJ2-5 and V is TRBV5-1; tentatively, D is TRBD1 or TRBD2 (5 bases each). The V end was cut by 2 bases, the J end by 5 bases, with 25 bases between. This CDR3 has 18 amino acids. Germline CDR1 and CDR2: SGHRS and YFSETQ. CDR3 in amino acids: CASSFFVKPWGTGETQYF. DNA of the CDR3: TGCGCCAGCAGCTTTTTTGTGAAGCCCTGGGGGACGGGGGAGACCCAGTACTTC.

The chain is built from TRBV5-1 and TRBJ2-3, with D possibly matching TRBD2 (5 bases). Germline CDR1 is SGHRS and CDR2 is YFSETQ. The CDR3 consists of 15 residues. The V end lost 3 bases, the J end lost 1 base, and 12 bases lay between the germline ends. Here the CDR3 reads CASSWRTGGTDTQYF. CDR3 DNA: TGCGCCAGCAGCTGGCGGACTGGAGGCACAGATACGCAGTATTTT.

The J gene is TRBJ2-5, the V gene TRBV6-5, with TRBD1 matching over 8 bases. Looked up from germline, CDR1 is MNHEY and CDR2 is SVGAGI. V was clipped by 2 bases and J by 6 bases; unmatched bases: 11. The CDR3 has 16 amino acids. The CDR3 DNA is TGTGCCAGCAGTTACGGAGTTCAGGGGGCGACTAAGACCCAGTACTTC. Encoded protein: CASSYGVQGATKTQYF.

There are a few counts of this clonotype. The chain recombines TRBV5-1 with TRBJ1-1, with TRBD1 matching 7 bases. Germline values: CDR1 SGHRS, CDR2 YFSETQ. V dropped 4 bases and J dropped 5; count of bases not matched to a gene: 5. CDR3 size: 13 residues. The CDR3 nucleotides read TGCGCCAGCAGCCGGCAGGGGGAAACTGAAGCTTTCTTT. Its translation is CASSRQGETEAFF.

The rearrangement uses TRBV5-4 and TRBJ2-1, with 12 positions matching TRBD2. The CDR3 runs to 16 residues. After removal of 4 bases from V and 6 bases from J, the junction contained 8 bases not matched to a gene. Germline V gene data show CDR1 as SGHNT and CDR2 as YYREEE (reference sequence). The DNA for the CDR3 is TGTGCCAGCAGCGCGGAACTAGCGGGGGGTTCCAATGAGCAGTTCTTC. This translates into CASSAELAGGSNEQFF.

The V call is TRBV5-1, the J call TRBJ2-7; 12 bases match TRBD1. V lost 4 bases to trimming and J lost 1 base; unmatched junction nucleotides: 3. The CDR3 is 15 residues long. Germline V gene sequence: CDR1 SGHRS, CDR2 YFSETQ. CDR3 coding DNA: TGCGCCAGCAGCCCGGGACAGGGGGCATCCTACGAGCAGTACGTC. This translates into CASSPGQGASYEQYV.

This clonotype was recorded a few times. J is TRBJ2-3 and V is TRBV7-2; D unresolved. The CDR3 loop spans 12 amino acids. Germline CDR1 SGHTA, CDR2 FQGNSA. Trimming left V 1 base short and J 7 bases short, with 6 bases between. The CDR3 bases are TGTGCCAGCAGCTTAGGACTTTATACGCAGTATTTT. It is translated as CASSLGLYTQYF. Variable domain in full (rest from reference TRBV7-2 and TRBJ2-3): GAGVSQSPSNKVTEKGKDVELRCDPISGHTALYWYRQSLGQGLEFLIYFQGNSAPDKSGLPSDRFSAERTGGSVSTLTIQRTQQEDSAVYLCASSLGLYTQYFGPGTRLTVL.

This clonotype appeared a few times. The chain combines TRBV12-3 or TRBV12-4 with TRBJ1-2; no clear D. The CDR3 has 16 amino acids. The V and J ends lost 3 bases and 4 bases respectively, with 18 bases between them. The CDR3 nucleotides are TGTGCCAGCAGTTTTCGAACGCGGGGAAGGTCCTATGGCTACACCTTC. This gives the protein CASSFRTRGRSYGYTF.

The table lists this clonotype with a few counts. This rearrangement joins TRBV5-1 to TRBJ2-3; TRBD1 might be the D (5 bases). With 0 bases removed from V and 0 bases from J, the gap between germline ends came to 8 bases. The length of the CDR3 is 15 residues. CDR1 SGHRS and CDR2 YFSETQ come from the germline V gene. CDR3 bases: TGCGCCAGCAGCTTGGCAGGGATTAGCACAGATACGCAGTATTTT. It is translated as CASSLAGISTDTQYF.

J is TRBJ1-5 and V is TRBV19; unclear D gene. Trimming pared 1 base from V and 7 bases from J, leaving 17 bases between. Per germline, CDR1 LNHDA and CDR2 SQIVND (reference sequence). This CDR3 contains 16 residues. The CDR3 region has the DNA TGTGCCAGTAGTATAGGTCCAGGTCCCAGCGAACAGCCCCAGCATTTT. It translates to CASSIGPGPSEQPQHF.

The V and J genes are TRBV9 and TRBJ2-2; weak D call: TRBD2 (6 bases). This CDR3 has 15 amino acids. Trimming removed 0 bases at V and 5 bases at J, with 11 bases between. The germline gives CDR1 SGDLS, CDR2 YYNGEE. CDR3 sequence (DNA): TGTGCCAGCAGCGTAGGTTGGGGGGATACCGGGGAGCTGTTTTTT. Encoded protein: CASSVGWGDTGELFF. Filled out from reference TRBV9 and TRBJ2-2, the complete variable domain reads DSGVTQTPKHLITATGQRVTLRCSPRSGDLSVYWYQQSLDQGLQFLIQYYNGEERAKGNILERFSAQQFPDLHSELNLSSLELGDSALYFCASSVGWGDTGELFFGEGSRLTVL.

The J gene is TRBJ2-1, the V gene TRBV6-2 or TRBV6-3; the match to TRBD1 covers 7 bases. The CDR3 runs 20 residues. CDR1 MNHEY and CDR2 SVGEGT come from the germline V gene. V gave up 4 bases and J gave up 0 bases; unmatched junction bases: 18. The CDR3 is CASSSPYVGTGASSYNEQFF. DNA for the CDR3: TGTGCCAGCAGTTCTCCTTACGTGGGCACAGGGGCCAGCTCCTACAATGAGCAGTTCTTC.